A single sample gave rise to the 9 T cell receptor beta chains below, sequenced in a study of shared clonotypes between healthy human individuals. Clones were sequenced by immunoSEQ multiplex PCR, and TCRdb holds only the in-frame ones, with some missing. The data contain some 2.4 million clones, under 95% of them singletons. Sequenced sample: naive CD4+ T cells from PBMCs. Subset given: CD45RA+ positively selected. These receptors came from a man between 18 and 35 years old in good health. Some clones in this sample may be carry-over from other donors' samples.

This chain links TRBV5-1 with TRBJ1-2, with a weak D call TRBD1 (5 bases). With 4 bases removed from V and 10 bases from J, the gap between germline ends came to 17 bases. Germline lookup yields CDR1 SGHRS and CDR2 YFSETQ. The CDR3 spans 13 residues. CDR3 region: CASSPLERGDYTF. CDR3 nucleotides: TGCGCCAGCAGCCCTTTAGAGAGGGGAGACTACACCTTC.

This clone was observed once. For the CDR3, the DNA is TGTGCCAGCAGCAGGGGTAGCTCCTACGAGCAGTACTTC. As protein: CASSRGSSYEQYF. The chain links TRBV5-5 to TRBJ2-7; TRBD1 is a possible D gene (5 bases). The V gene's germline CDR1 is SGHKS and CDR2 YYEKEE (reference sequence). Trimming pared 4 bases from V and 0 bases from J, leaving 8 bases between. CDR3 length equals 13 residues.

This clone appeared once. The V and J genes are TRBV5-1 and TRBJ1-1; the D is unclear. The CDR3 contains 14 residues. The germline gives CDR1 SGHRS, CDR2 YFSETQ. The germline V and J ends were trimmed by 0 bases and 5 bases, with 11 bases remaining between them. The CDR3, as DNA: TGCGCCAGCAGCTTGGCCCGGGGTTCTACTGAAGCTTTCTTT. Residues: CASSLARGSTEAFF.

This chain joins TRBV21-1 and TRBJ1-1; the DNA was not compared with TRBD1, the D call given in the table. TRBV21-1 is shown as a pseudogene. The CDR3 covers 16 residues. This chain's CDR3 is CASIRTPRGLGGEAFF. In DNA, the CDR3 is TGTGCCAGCATCCGAACACCCAGGGGGCTAGGTGGTGAAGCTTTCTTT.

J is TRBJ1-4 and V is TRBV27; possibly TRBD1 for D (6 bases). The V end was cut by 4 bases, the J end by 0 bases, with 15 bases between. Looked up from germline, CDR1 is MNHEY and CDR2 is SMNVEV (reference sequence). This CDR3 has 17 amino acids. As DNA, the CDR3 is TGTGCCAGCAGTTCCTCACTGGGACACGCAACTAATGAAAAACTGTTTTTT. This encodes CASSSSLGHATNEKLFF.

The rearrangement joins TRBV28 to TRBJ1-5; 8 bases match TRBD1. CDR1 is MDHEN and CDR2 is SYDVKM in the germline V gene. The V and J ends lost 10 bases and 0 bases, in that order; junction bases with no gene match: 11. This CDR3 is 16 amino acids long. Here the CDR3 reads CAIKGQGAISNQPQHF. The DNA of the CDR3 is TGTGCCATCAAGGGGCAGGGGGCAATTAGCAATCAGCCCCAGCATTTT.

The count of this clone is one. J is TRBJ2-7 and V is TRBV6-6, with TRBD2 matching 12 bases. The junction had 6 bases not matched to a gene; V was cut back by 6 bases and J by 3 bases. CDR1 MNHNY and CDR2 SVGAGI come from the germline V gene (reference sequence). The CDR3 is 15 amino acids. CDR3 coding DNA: TGTGCCAGCAGCGGCCGGACTAGCGGGAACTACGAGCAGTACTTC. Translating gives CASSGRTSGNYEQYF.

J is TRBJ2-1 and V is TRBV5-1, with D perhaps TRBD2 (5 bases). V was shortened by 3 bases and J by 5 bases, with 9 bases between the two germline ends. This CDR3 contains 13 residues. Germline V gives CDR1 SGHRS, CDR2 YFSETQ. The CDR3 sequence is CASSSGLDNEQFF. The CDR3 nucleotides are TGCGCCAGCAGCTCGGGATTAGACAATGAGCAGTTCTTC. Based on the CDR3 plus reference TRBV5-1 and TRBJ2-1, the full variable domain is KAGVTQTPRYLIKTRGQQVTLSCSPISGHRSVSWYQQTPGQGLQFLFEYFSETQRNKGNFPGRFSGRQFSNSRSEMNVSTLELGDSALYLCASSSGLDNEQFFGPGTRLTVL.

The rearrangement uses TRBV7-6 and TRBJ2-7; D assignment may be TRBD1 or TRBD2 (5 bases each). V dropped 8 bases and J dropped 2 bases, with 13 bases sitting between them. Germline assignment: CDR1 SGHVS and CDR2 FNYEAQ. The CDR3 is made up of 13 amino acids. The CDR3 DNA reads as TGTGCCAGCGGGGACGGACCACCCTACGAGCAGTACTTC. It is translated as CASGDGPPYEQYF.